What follows is one T cell receptor (beta chain) and its context. Antigen specificity is unknown. The data stem from a study of cytomegalovirus exposure and HLA in healthy donors. 60 Vbeta and 13 Jbeta primers were used in PCR. Data came from immunoSEQ multiplex PCR; TCRdb stores just in-frame clones and leaves some out. Of about 150,000 clones listed, about 83% are singletons. Germline V CDR1 and CDR2: SEHNR, FQNEAQ (reference sequence). V was clipped by 1 base and J by 6 bases; unmatched bases: 9. The length of the CDR3 is 16 residues. The study's findings and limits: Analysis was carried out at a later point, and it linked a missense DCLRE1C variant to TCR beta V- and J-gene trimming. Most TCR sequences were uncommon, yet certain public TCRs appeared in many donors. CMV serostatus was the only recorded immune exposure for donors. Per published accounts, TCR beta sequences correctly predicted the HLA-A and HLA-B alleles of most subjects.

The specimen was PBMCs. The receptor was isolated from a woman aged 25 to 45 in good health and CMV-seronegative. The chain uses TRBV7-9 and TRBJ1-5; 7 bases agree with TRBD1. In nucleotides, the CDR3 is TGTGCCAGCAGCTTAGAGGGCCAGGGACAGAGTCAGCCCCAGCATTTT. Its protein is CASSLEGQGQSQPQHF.